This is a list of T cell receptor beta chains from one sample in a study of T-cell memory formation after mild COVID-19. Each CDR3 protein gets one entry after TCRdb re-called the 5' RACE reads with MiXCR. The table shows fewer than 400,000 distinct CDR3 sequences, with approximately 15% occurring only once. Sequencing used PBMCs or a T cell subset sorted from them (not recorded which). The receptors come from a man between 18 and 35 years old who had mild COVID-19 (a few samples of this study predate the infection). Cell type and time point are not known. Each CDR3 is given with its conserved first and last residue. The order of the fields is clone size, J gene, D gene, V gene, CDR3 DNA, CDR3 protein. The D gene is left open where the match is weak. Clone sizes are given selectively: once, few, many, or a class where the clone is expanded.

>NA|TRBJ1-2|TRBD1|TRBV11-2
TGTGCCAGCAGCTTAGATTCGGGGACAGGGACCTATGGCTACACCTTC
CASSLDSGTGTYGYTF
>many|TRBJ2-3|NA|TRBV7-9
TGTGCCAGCAGCCCCCCTACCGCAGATACGCAGTATTTT
CASSPPTADTQYF
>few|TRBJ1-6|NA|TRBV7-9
TGTGCCAGCAGCTTTGAATCACCTCTCCACTTT
CASSFESPLHF
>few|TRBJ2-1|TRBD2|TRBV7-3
TGTGCCAGCAGCCCCGGGGGGGCCTCCTACAATGAGCAGTTCTTC
CASSPGGASYNEQFF
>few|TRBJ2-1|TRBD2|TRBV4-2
TGTGCCAGCAGCCAAGTAGGGACTAGCGGGGGAAATGAGCAGTTCTTC
CASSQVGTSGGNEQFF
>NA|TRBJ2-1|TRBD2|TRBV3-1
TGTGCCAGCAGGCCTGGGGGGGGACCCTACAATGAGCAGTTCTTC
CASRPGGGPYNEQFF
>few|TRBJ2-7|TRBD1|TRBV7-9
TGTGCCAGCAGCTTTACCCCCCCGGGACAGGGGGCGATTGGGGTCTACGAGCAGTACTTC
CASSFTPPGQGAIGVYEQYF
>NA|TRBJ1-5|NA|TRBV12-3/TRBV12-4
TGTGCCAGCAGTTTAAGGGACACGCAGCCCCAGCATTTT
CASSLRDTQPQHF
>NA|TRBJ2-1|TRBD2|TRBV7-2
TGTGCCAGCAGCCCCCAGGGGACTAGCGGGAATTACAATGAGCAGTTCTTC
CASSPQGTSGNYNEQFF
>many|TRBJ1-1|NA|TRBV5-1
TGCGCCAGCAGCAGGCTTGGGGTCACTGAAGCTTTCTTT
CASSRLGVTEAFF
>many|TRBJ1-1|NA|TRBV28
TGTGCCAGCAGCCGGGGGACTGAAGCTTTCTTT
CASSRGTEAFF
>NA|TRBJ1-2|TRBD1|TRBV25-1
TGTAATACCCGTCGGGACAGCCTCTATGGCTACACCTTC
CNTRRDSLYGYTF
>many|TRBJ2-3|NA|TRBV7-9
TGTGCCAGCAGCTTAGGGGGGCCTAGCACAGATACGCAGTATTTT
CASSLGGPSTDTQYF
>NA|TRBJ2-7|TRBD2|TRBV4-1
TGCGCCAGCAGCCAAACAGCGGGGTCCTACGAGCAGTACTTC
CASSQTAGSYEQYF
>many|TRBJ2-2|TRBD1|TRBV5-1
TGCGCCAGCAGTATGACGGGACAGGGCCGCACCGGGGAGCTGTTTTTT
CASSMTGQGRTGELFF
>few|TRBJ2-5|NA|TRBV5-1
TGCGCCAGCAGCTTGGTCTCGCAAGAGACCCAGTACTTC
CASSLVSQETQYF
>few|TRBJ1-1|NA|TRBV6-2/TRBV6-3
TGTGCCAGCAGTTACCCCCCAGCCGCTTTCTTT
CASSYPPAAFF
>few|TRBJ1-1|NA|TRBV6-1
TGTGCCAGCAGTGAAGACGGACAGAGGTTGGCTTTCTTT
CASSEDGQRLAFF
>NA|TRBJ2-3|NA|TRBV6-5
TGTGCCAGCAGTTCCGGGGCCATTACGGGGGATACGCAGTATTTT
CASSSGAITGDTQYF
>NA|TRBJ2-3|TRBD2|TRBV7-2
TGTGCCAGCAGCTTTCCCTCCGGGACTAGCGGGTCCGCAGATACGCAGTATTTT
CASSFPSGTSGSADTQYF
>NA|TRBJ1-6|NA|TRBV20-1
TGCAGTGCTAGAGAGGACGGCCGGAATTCACCCCTCCACTTT
CSAREDGRNSPLHF
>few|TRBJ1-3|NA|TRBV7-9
TGTGCCAGCCGTCTCGGGGGAGGAAACACCATATATTTT
CASRLGGGNTIYF
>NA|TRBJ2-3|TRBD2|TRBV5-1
TGCGCCAGCACTCGCGGGGGGACGACTAGCACAGATACGCAGTATTTT
CASTRGGTTSTDTQYF
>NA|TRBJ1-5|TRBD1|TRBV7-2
TGTGCCAGCAGCGCCGACAGGGCCGATCAGCCCCAGCATTTT
CASSADRADQPQHF
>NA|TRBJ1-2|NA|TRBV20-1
TGCAGTGCTAGGGTTGCAGAGAACTATGGCTACACCTTC
CSARVAENYGYTF
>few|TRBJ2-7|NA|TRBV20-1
TGCAGTGCTAGCCGAGGGGCCTCCTCCTACGAGCAGTACTTC
CSASRGASSYEQYF
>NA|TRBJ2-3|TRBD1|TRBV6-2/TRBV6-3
TGTGCCAGCAGGGTCCCGGGACAGGTCCAGCGGCTCTATTTT
CASRVPGQVQRLYF
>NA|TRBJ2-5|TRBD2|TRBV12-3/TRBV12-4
TGTGCCAGCAGTTTTACGGGGGGGCAAGAGACCCAGTACTTC
CASSFTGGQETQYF
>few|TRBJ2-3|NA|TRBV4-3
TGCGCCAGCAGCCAAGATCCGGACGGCTCAGATACGCAGTATTTT
CASSQDPDGSDTQYF
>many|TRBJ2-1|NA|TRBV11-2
TGTGCCAGCAGCTTAAGACTAGATTACAATGAGCAGTTCTTC
CASSLRLDYNEQFF
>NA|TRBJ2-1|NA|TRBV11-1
TGTGCCAGCAGCCGGCGCGGAAGGGAGACGGGAGAAAATGAGCAGTTCTTC
CASSRRGRETGENEQFF
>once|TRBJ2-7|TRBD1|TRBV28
TGTGCCAGCAGTTTGCCCGGACAGGTGATCTACGAGCAGTACTTC
CASSLPGQVIYEQYF
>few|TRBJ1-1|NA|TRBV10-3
TGTGCCATCAGTGAGAGAGAGCAGGCTTTCTTT
CAISEREQAFF
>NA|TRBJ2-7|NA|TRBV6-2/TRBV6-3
TGTGCCAGCAGTTACTCGCACGGGGGAACCTACGAGCAGTACTTC
CASSYSHGGTYEQYF
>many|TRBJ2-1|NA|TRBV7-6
TGTGCCAGCAGCTTTTCGACAGGAATATACAATGAGCAGTTCTTC
CASSFSTGIYNEQFF
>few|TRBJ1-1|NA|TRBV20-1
TGCAGTGCCTCAAGGGGGAGTGCATCCACTGAAGCTTTCTTT
CSASRGSASTEAFF
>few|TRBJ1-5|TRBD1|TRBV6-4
TGTGCCAGCAGTGAGACCACAGGGGGCGGTCAGCCCCAGCATTTT
CASSETTGGGQPQHF
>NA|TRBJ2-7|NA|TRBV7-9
TGTGCCAGCAGCTTGCCGGGACATTCAAGCGAGCAGTACTTC
CASSLPGHSSEQYF
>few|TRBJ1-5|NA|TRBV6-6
TGTGCCAGCAGTTACTCGAAAGGCGATAGCAATCAGCCCCAGCATTTT
CASSYSKGDSNQPQHF
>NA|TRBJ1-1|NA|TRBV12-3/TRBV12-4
TGTGCCAGCAGTTACGAGAGGGGGACTGAAGCTTTCTTT
CASSYERGTEAFF
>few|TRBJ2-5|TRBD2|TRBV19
TGTGCCAGTAGTACCCTTCGAAGCGGGAACCAAGAGACCCAGTACTTC
CASSTLRSGNQETQYF
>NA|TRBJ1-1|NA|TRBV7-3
TGTGCCAGCAGTAGCAGTTTAGACACTGAAGCTTTCTTT
CASSSSLDTEAFF
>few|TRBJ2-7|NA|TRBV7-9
TGTGCCAGCAGGCGGGCAGGGGCCCTATTAAGCGAGCAGTACTTC
CASRRAGALLSEQYF
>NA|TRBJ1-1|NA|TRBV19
TGTGCCAGTAGTATACTAGGGAACCATCGCGCCGAAGCTTTCTTT
CASSILGNHRAEAFF
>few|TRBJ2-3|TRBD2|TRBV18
TGTGCCAGCTCATCGGGGACTAACCCATCCACAGATACGCAGTATTTT
CASSSGTNPSTDTQYF
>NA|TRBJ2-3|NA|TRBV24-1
TGTGCCACCAGCGATAGGAGGGACACAGGCACAGATACGCAGTATTTT
CATSDRRDTGTDTQYF
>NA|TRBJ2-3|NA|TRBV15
TGTGCCACCAGCAGAGATATGAAGTCTCCAGATACGCAGTATTTT
CATSRDMKSPDTQYF
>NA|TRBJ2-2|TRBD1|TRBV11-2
TGTGCCAGCAGCTTAGATCCCCAGGGGGCGAACACCGGGGAGCTGTTTTTT
CASSLDPQGANTGELFF
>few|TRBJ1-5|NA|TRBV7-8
TGTGCCAGCAGCTTAGTCGCGCAGGGGCACCAGCCCCAGCATTTT
CASSLVAQGHQPQHF
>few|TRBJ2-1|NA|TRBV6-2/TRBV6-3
TGTGCCAGCAGTTACCCCTACAATGAGCAGTTCTTC
CASSYPYNEQFF
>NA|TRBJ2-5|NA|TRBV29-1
TGCAGCGTTGAAGGGTTTGACCAAGAGACCCAGTACTTC
CSVEGFDQETQYF
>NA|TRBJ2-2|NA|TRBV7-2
TGTGCCAGCAGCTTAGGGAGGGCGCGACGGTGGGAGCTGTTTTTT
CASSLGRARRWELFF
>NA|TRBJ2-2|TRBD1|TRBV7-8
TGTGCCAGCAGCTATAGGACAGGGAACACCGGGGAGCTGTTTTTT
CASSYRTGNTGELFF
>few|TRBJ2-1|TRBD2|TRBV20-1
TGCAGTGCTGACGATCCCCGGCTAGCGGGGTACAATGAGCAGTTCTTC
CSADDPRLAGYNEQFF
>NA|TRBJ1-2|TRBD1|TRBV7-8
TGTGCCAGCAGCCCGAGACAGGGTGGGGAGGATGGCTACACCTTC
CASSPRQGGEDGYTF